This is a list of T cell receptor beta chains from one sample in a study of blood T cells in healthy people across ages. Via MiXCR, TCRdb re-called the 5' RACE reads, giving one row per CDR3 protein. This sample has around 1.7 million distinct CDR3 sequences, with 25% to 30% found just once. Source material: blood. All receptors come from a woman aged 30 to 39 in good health. The CDR3 runs from the conserved cysteine through the conserved F or W. Each record gives: J gene, V gene, CDR3 protein.

TRBJ1-1,TRBV29-1,CSVGGPDREAFF
TRBJ1-1,TRBV20-1,CSAREEGTEAFF
TRBJ2-7,TRBV6-5,CASRHYAGEEYEQYF
TRBJ1-1,TRBV6-5,CASSSISGLTYEAFF
TRBJ2-3,TRBV7-2,CASSRSGRAITDTQYF
TRBJ2-2,TRBV12-3/TRBV12-4,CASSFANAHTGELFF
TRBJ2-4,TRBV3-1,CASSQLPDSSNIQYF
TRBJ2-7,TRBV25-1,CASSGAYEQYF
TRBJ2-5,TRBV10-3,CAIRESMREETQYF
TRBJ2-5,TRBV7-2,CASSQDTGAETQYF
TRBJ1-4,TRBV7-2,CASSVGGLEKLFF
TRBJ2-5,TRBV7-2,CASSSSGGGVEQYF
TRBJ2-5,TRBV7-9,CASSLRAGGLQETQYF
TRBJ2-7,TRBV10-3,CAIRPGLSSYEQYF
TRBJ2-1,TRBV18,CASSPRTFESSYNEQFF
TRBJ1-4,TRBV5-1,CASSFTSGIEPNEKLFF
TRBJ2-7,TRBV28,CASSLRTRETYEQYF
TRBJ2-1,TRBV5-1,CASRPQGYSYNEQFF
TRBJ2-1,TRBV20-1,CSATPGGSYNEQFF
TRBJ2-7,TRBV13,CASSSPGGEQYF
TRBJ2-3,TRBV6-2/TRBV6-3,CASTGTGGVDTQYF
TRBJ2-1,TRBV7-2,CASGYNSYNEQFF
TRBJ1-1,TRBV11-2,CASSLVWGDTEAFF
TRBJ2-1,TRBV29-1,CSVTGLVYEQFF